Shown below are 24 T cell receptor beta chains from a single sample sequenced in a study of cytomegalovirus exposure and HLA in healthy donors. The primer mix had 60 Vbeta and 13 Jbeta primers. Method: immunoSEQ multiplex PCR; TCRdb's copy keeps in-frame clones and lacks some. The sample shows around 120,000 clones, over 70% of them seen only once. The sample taken for sequencing was PBMCs. Receptors were obtained from a woman aged 55-70 years in good health and CMV-seropositive.

This clone was observed a single time. This chain uses TRBV5-8 with TRBJ1-1; no reliable D call. V was pared by 3 bases and J by 0 bases, with 12 bases between. Germline values: CDR1 SGHTS, CDR2 YDEGEE. The CDR3 is made up of 15 amino acids. The CDR3: CASSSHPLLNTEAFF. The CDR3 region has the DNA TGTGCCAGCAGCTCCCACCCTCTACTGAACACTGAAGCTTTCTTT.

V and J are TRBV6-5 and TRBJ1-1; D unresolved. This CDR3 spans 13 amino acids. Per germline, CDR1 MNHEY and CDR2 SVGAGI. Between the trimmed V and J ends, which lost 0 bases and 4 bases, there was a span of 6 bases. CDR3 sequence reads: CASSYSKLTEAFF. CDR3 DNA sequence: TGTGCCAGCAGTTACTCGAAACTCACTGAAGCTTTCTTT.

V and J are TRBV9 and TRBJ1-4; D gene ambiguous. The germline gives CDR1 SGDLS, CDR2 YYNGEE. This CDR3 contains 15 residues. V was trimmed by 3 bases and J by 2 bases, leaving 11 bases between them. DNA of the CDR3: TGTGCCAGCAGCGCCTTTTCCGGGACTAATGAAAAACTGTTTTTT. Its protein is CASSAFSGTNEKLFF. Based on the CDR3 plus reference TRBV9 and TRBJ1-4, the full variable domain is DSGVTQTPKHLITATGQRVTLRCSPRSGDLSVYWYQQSLDQGLQFLIQYYNGEERAKGNILERFSAQQFPDLHSELNLSSLELGDSALYFCASSAFSGTNEKLFFGSGTQLSVL.

This clone has a single count. V gene TRBV29-1 combines with J gene TRBJ1-5, with D maybe TRBD1 (6 bases). The CDR3 covers 15 residues. Between the trimmed V and J ends, which lost 4 bases and 6 bases, there was a span of 19 bases. The germline gives CDR1 SQVTM, CDR2 ANQGSEA. The CDR3 DNA is TGCAGCGTTGTAATAAGCGGAGGCAGGGGTCAGCCCCAGCATTTT. Encoded protein: CSVVISGGRGQPQHF.

The gene calls are TRBV19 and TRBJ2-5, with TRBD1 matching 10 bases. The better agreement between TRBJ2-7 and the DNA end casts doubt on the J call. Germline V gene lookup returns CDR1 LNHDA and CDR2 SQIVND (reference sequence). The CDR3 is 18 residues long. Here the CDR3 DNA reads TGTGCCAGTAGTATTTCGGCCGGGACAGGGGCGAGCTCCTACGAGCAGTACTTC. Its protein product is CASSISAGTGASSYEQYF.

The V call is TRBV27, the J call TRBJ2-7; a weak D match, TRBD2 (8 bases). Trimming cost V 6 bases and J 1 base, with 16 bases left between them. The CDR3 contains 15 residues. Germline V gene sequence: CDR1 MNHEY, CDR2 SMNVEV (reference sequence). The CDR3 loop is CASSRGTRRSYEQYF. Written as DNA, the CDR3 is TGTGCCAGCAGCAGGGGGACTAGAAGGTCCTACGAGCAGTACTTC.

CDR3 region: CASSPGGAGEQYF. In DNA, the CDR3 is TGTGCCAGCAGTCCCGGGGGGGCGGGCGAGCAGTACTTC. The chain is built from TRBV6-6 and TRBJ2-7, with 8 bases matching TRBD2. This CDR3 has 13 amino acids. Germline V lookup: CDR1 MNHNY, CDR2 SVGAGI (reference sequence). Trimming cost V 5 bases and J 6 bases; bases outside gene matches: 6.

CDR3 protein: CASSSTPPGQGTSPLHF. The CDR3 DNA reads TGCGCCAGCAGCTCTACCCCCCCGGGACAGGGGACTTCACCCCTCCACTTT. The V and J genes are TRBV5-1 and TRBJ1-6, with 10 positions matching TRBD1. From germline, CDR1 is SGHRS and CDR2 YFSETQ. The trim removed 3 bases at V and 9 bases at J, leaving 12 bases unmatched. The CDR3 is 17 amino acids. Full variable domain (missing parts from reference TRBV5-1 and TRBJ1-6): KAGVTQTPRYLIKTRGQQVTLSCSPISGHRSVSWYQQTPGQGLQFLFEYFSETQRNKGNFPGRFSGRQFSNSRSEMNVSTLELGDSALYLCASSSTPPGQGTSPLHFGNGTRLTVT.

J is TRBJ1-1 and V is TRBV6-1, with 7 positions matching TRBD1. The V segment lost 9 bases and the J segment 4 bases; nucleotides outside the gene matches: 8. The germline gives CDR1 MNHNS, CDR2 SASEGT. The CDR3 has 13 amino acids. CDR3 protein: CASRTGAGTEAFF. The CDR3 DNA is TGTGCCAGTCGAACAGGGGCCGGCACTGAAGCTTTCTTT.

CDR3 protein: CASSRGAGGPNEQFF. As DNA, the CDR3 is TGTGCCAGCAGTCGGGGAGCGGGGGGGCCGAATGAGCAGTTCTTC. V usage is TRBV6-5 and J usage is TRBJ2-1, with 10 bases identical to TRBD2. The CDR3 covers 15 residues. The germline V gene has CDR1 MNHEY and CDR2 SVGAGI. V lost 5 bases, J lost 7 bases, and 8 bases stayed unmatched.

The chain uses TRBV4-1 and TRBJ2-7; 14 nucleotides line up with TRBD2. The CDR3 is made up of 17 amino acids. Unmatched junction bases numbered 7, after V lost 4 bases and J lost 2 bases. Germline-derived CDR1 and CDR2 are MGHRA and YSYEKL. CDR3 sequence reads: CASSLRTSGGTTYEQYF. DNA for the CDR3: TGCGCCAGCAGCCTCCGGACTAGCGGGGGGACGACCTACGAGCAGTACTTC.

This clone has only a few counts. The rearrangement joins TRBV27 to TRBJ2-3; D is unresolved. The CDR3 spans 15 residues. Germline loops: CDR1 MNHEY, CDR2 SMNVEV (reference sequence). The germline V and J ends were trimmed by 2 bases and 4 bases, with 13 bases remaining between them. The CDR3 DNA reads TGTGCCAGCAGTTTACTCTCCACCGGAGCAGATACGCAGTATTTT. Protein sequence: CASSLLSTGADTQYF.

This rearrangement joins TRBV5-6 to TRBJ1-1; the D is unclear. CDR1 and CDR2 from the germline V gene are SGHDT and YYEEEE. The CDR3 is made up of 15 amino acids. The ends were cut back, 0 bases at V and 4 bases at J, with 13 bases in the middle. The CDR3 loop is CASSLVRQSFTEAFF. Written as DNA, the CDR3 is TGTGCCAGCAGCTTGGTGCGGCAGTCCTTCACTGAAGCTTTCTTT. Filled out from reference TRBV5-6 and TRBJ1-1, the complete variable domain reads DAGVTQSPTHLIKTRGQQVTLRCSPKSGHDTVSWYQQALGQGPQFIFQYYEEEERQRGNFPDRFSGHQFPNYSSELNVNALLLGDSALYLCASSLVRQSFTEAFFGQGTRLTVV.

In its sample, this clone was seen a few times. The chain employs TRBV5-1 and TRBJ2-1; 12 bases are a match to TRBD2. V gave up 3 bases and J gave up 6 bases; unmatched junction bases: 7. CDR3 length equals 16 residues. CDR1 and CDR2 (germline): SGHRS, YFSETQ. The CDR3 DNA follows: TGCGCCAGCAGCTATAGACTAGCGGGGGCCCCCAATGAGCAGTTCTTC. Translation gives CASSYRLAGAPNEQFF.

The chain couples TRBV11-3 to TRBJ1-1; 7 bases map to TRBD1. The length of the CDR3 is 12 residues. V lost 4 bases to trimming and J lost 11 bases; unmatched junction nucleotides: 7. Germline V gives CDR1 SGHNT, CDR2 YENEEA. The CDR3 nucleotides are TGTGCCAGCAGCTCGGACAGGAGGGGTGCTTTCTTT. Translating gives CASSSDRRGAFF.

This clone was found once. CDR3 bases: TGCGCCAGCAGCCTGGGGGCCGGGACAGGGGGAACCGGGGAGCTGTTTTTT. It yields the protein CASSLGAGTGGTGELFF. V usage is TRBV5-1 and J usage is TRBJ2-2, with 11 bases that match TRBD1. After removal of 4 bases from V and 5 bases from J, the junction contained 10 bases not matched to a gene. This CDR3 contains 17 residues. Germline V gene lookup returns CDR1 SGHRS and CDR2 YFSETQ.

The V and J genes are TRBV27 and TRBJ2-1; perhaps TRBD2 as D (5 bases). The CDR3 totals 13 residues. Trimming stripped 8 bases from V and 8 bases from J, with 16 bases between. CDR1 and CDR2 from the germline V gene are MNHEY and SMNVEV (reference sequence). CDR3 DNA sequence: TGTGCCAGCGGGAGAGACGCCCTAGATGAGCAGTTCTTC. Residues: CASGRDALDEQFF.

This clone was picked up a small number of times. The chain links TRBV9 to TRBJ2-1; weak D call: TRBD1 (5 bases). The CDR3 runs to 15 residues. CDR1 is SGDLS, CDR2 YYNGEE, per germline. V lost 4 bases and J lost 2, with 13 bases in between. CDR3: CASSPRQPPYNEQFF. In DNA form, the CDR3 reads TGTGCCAGCAGCCCCCGACAGCCACCCTACAATGAGCAGTTCTTC.

The chain is built from TRBV6-1 and TRBJ1-2, with 7 bases matching TRBD1. The CDR3 totals 13 residues. Germline V lookup: CDR1 MNHNS, CDR2 SASEGT. With V trimmed by 6 bases and J by 6 bases, 7 bases remained unmatched. CDR3 bases: TGTGCCAGCAGGCGGGACAGAGACGATGGCTACACCTTC. This codes for CASRRDRDDGYTF.

The J gene is TRBJ1-2, the V gene TRBV6-5, with a tentative D call TRBD1 (6 bases). The CDR3 is 15 amino acids. The germline V and J ends were trimmed by 4 bases and 3 bases, with 15 bases remaining between them. The germline CDR1 and CDR2 sequences are MNHEY and SVGAGI. This CDR3 reads CASSSSGAEDYGYTF. The DNA for the CDR3 is TGTGCCAGCAGTTCTTCAGGGGCGGAGGACTATGGCTACACCTTC.

J is TRBJ1-2 and V is TRBV20-1; D gene uncertain. Trimming stripped 4 bases from V and 7 bases from J, with 10 bases between. CDR1 is DFQATT, CDR2 SNEGSKA, per germline (reference sequence). The CDR3 runs 11 residues. In nucleotides, the CDR3 is TGCAGTGCTACCGGGTTGGGTGGCTACACCTTC. It translates to CSATGLGGYTF.

Details on this clone: The junction differs from germline at one of its ends, possibly a read error. The chain carries TRBV4-2 and TRBJ2-7, with TRBD2 matching over 8 bases. CDR3 size: 14 residues. In germline, CDR1 is LGHNA, CDR2 YNFKEQ. Here the CDR3 reads CASGQAAGGYEQYF. CDR3 nucleotide sequence: TGTGCCAGCGGCCAAGCGGCGGGGGGTTACGAGCAGTACTTC.

This clone was found once. The J gene is TRBJ1-1, the V gene TRBV2; D unclear. The V gene's germline CDR1 is SNHLY and CDR2 FYNNEI. Trimming stripped 1 base from V and 5 bases from J, with 14 bases between. This CDR3 comprises 15 residues. The CDR3 region has the DNA TGTGCCAGCAGTGAAGTAAGGGTTAGAGGGACTGAAGCTTTCTTT. This gives the protein CASSEVRVRGTEAFF.

The chain recombines TRBV23-1 with TRBJ1-6; D is unclear. TRBV23-1 belongs to the ORF category, with a function that is uncertain. This CDR3 has 14 residues. V lost 2 bases and J lost 10, with 12 bases in between. The CDR3 region has the DNA TGCGCCAGCAGTCAAGGGCGTTGTTTCTCACCCCTCCACTTT. This encodes CASSQGRCFSPLHF.